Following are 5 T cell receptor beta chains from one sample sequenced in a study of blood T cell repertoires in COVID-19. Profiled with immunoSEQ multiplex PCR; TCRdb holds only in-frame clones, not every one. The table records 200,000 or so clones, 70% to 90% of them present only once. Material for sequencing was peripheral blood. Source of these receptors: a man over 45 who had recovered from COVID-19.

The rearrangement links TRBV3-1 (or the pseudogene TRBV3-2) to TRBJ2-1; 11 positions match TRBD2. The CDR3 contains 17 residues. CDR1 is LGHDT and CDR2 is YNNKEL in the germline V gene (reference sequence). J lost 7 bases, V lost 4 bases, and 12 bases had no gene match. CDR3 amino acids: CASSPETLAGGPNEQFF. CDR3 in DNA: TGTGCCAGCAGCCCTGAGACCCTAGCGGGAGGCCCGAATGAGCAGTTCTTC.

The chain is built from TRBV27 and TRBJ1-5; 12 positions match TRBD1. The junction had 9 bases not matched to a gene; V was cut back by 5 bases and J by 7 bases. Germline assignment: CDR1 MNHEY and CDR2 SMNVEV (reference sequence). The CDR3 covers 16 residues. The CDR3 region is CASSTTGQGAGQPQHF. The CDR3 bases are TGTGCCAGCAGTACGACGGGACAGGGGGCAGGACAGCCCCAGCATTTT.

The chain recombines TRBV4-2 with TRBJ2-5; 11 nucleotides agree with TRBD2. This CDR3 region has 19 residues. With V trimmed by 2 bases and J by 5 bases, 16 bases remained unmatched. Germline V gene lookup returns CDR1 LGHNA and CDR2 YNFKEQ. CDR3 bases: TGTGCCAGCAGCCAAAGGAGCGGGACTAGCGGTTTTCAGGGGGAGACCCAGTACTTC. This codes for CASSQRSGTSGFQGETQYF.

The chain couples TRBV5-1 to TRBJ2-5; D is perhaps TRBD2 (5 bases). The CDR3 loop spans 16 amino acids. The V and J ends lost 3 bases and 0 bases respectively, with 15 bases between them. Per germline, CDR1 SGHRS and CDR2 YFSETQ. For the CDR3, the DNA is TGCGCCAGCAGCTCCCTGAGACTACGGAACCAAGAGACCCAGTACTTC. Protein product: CASSSLRLRNQETQYF.

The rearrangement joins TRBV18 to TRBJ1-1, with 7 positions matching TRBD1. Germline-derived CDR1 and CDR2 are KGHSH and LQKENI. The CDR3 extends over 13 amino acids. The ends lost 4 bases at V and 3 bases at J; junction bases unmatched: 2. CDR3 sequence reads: CASSLTGDTEAFF. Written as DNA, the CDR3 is TGTGCCAGCTCACTCACAGGGGACACTGAAGCTTTCTTT.